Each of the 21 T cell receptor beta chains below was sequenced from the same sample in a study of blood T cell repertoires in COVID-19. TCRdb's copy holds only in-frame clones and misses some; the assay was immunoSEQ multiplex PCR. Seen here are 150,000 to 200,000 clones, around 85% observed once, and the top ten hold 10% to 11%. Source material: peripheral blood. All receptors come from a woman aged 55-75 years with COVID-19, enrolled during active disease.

CDR3 DNA sequence: TGTGCCAGCAACCTCGGGAGCCCCTACGAGCAGTACTTC. Encoded protein: CASNLGSPYEQYF. V usage is TRBV2 and J usage is TRBJ2-7, with TRBD2 as a possible D gene (6 bases). Germline V gene sequence: CDR1 SNHLY, CDR2 FYNNEI. The CDR3 is 13 residues long. The V end lost 7 bases, the J end lost 2 bases, and 12 bases lay between the germline ends.

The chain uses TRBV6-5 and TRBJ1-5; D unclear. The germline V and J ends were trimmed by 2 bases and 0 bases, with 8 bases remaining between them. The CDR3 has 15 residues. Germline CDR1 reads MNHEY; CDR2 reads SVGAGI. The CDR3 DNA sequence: TGTGCCAGCAGTTACAGTACAGCTAGCAATCAGCCCCAGCATTTT. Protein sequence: CASSYSTASNQPQHF.

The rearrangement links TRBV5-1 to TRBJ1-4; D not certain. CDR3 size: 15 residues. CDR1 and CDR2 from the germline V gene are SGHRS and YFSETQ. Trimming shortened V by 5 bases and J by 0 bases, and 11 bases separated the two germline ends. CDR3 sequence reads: CASRLTTATNEKLFF. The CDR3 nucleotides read TGCGCCAGCAGACTTACGACTGCAACTAATGAAAAACTGTTTTTT. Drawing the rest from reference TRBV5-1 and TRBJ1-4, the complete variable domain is KAGVTQTPRYLIKTRGQQVTLSCSPISGHRSVSWYQQTPGQGLQFLFEYFSETQRNKGNFPGRFSGRQFSNSRSEMNVSTLELGDSALYLCASRLTTATNEKLFFGSGTQLSVL.

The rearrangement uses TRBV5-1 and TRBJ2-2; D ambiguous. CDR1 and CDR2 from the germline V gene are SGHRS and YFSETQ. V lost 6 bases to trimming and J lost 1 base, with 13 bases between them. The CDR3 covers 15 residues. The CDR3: CASTLVGGNTGELFF. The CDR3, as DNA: TGCGCCAGCACCCTGGTAGGCGGGAACACCGGGGAGCTGTTTTTT.

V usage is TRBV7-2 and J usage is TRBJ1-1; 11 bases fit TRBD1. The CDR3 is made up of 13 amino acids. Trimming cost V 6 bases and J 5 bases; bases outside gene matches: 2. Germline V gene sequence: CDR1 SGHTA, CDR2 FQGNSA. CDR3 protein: CASRGTGGTEAFF. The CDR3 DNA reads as TGTGCCAGCAGGGGGACAGGGGGGACTGAAGCTTTCTTT.

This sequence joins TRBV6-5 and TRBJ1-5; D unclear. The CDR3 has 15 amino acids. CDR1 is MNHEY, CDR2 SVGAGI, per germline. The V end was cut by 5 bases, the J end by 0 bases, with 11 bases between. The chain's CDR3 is CASSPRLSSNQPQHF. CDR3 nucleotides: TGTGCCAGCAGTCCTAGACTTTCTAGCAATCAGCCCCAGCATTTT.

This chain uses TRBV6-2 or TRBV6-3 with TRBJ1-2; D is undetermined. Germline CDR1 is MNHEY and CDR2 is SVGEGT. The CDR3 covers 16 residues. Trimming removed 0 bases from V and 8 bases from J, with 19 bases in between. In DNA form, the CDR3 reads TGTGCCAGCAGTTACTCGACACACGGGATCGGTGACGGCTACACCTTC. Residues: CASSYSTHGIGDGYTF.

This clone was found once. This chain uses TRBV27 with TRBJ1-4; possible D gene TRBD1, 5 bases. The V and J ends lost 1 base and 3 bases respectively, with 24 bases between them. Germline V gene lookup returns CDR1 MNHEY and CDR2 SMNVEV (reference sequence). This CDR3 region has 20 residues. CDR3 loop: CASSLLKSSGRWGANEKLFF. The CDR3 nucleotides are TGTGCCAGCAGTTTATTAAAGTCGAGTGGTCGATGGGGGGCTAATGAAAAACTGTTTTTT.

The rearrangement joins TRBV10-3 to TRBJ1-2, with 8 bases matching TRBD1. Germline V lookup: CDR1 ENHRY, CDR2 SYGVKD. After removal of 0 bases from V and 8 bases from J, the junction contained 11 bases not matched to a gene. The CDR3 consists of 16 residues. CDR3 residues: CAISESTRTGSRGYTF. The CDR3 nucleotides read TGTGCCATCAGTGAGTCGACCCGGACAGGGTCCAGGGGCTACACCTTC.

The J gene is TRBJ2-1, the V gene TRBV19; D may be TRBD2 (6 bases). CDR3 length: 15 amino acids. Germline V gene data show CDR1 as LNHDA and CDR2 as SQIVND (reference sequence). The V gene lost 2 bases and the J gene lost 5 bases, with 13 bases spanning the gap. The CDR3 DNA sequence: TGTGCCAGTAGTATATCTAGCGAGCCCCACAATGAGCAGTTCTTC. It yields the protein CASSISSEPHNEQFF.

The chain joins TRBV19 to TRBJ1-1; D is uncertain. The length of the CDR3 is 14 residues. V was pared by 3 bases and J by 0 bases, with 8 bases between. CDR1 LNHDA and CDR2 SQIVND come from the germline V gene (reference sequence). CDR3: CASSIDGVNTEAFF. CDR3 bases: TGTGCCAGTAGTATCGACGGAGTGAACACTGAAGCTTTCTTT.

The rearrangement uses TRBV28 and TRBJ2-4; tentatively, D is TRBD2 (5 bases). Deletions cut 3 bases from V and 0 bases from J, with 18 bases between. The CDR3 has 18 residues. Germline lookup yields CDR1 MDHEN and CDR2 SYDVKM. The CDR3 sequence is CASSFPVERTLAKNIQYF. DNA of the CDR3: TGTGCCAGCAGTTTTCCAGTTGAGAGGACTCTAGCCAAAAACATTCAGTACTTC.

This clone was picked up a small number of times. The CDR3 sequence: CATGEKRGPSSNQPQHF. CDR3 DNA: TGTGCCACCGGCGAGAAGAGGGGGCCCTCCTCCAATCAGCCCCAGCATTTT. J is TRBJ1-5 and V is TRBV15; 7 nucleotides agree with TRBD1. J gave up 3 bases and V 8 bases, and 16 bases lay outside the gene matches. Germline CDR1 and CDR2: LNHNV and YYDKDF (reference sequence). CDR3 size: 17 residues.

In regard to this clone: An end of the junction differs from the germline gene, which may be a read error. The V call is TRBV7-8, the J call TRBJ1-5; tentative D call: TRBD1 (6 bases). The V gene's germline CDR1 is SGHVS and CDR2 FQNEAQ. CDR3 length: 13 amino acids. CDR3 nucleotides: TGTGCCGGCAGCTTGACAGGAGGTCAGCCCCAGCATTTT. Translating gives CAGSLTGGQPQHF.

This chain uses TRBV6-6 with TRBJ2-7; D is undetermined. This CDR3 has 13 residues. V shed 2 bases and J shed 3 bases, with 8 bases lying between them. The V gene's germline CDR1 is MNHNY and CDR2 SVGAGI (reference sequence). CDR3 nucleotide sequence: TGTGCCAGCAGTTACCAGGCAGTCTACGAGCAGTACTTC. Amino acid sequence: CASSYQAVYEQYF.

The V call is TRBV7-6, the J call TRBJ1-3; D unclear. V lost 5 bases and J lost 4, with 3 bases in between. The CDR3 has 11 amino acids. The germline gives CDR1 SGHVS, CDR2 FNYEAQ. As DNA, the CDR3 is TGTGCCAGCAGCCTCGGAAACACCATATATTTT. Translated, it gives CASSLGNTIYF.

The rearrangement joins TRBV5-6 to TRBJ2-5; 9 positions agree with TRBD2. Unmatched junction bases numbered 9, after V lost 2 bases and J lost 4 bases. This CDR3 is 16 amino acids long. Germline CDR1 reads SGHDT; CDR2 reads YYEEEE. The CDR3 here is CASSFRGRASGETQYF. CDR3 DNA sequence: TGTGCCAGCAGCTTTCGCGGGAGGGCCTCAGGAGAGACCCAGTACTTC.

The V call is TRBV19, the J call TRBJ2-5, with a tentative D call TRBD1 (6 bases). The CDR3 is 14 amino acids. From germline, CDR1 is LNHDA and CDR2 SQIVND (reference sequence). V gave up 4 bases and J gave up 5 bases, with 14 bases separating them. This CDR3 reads CASSRDRSAETQYF. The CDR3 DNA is TGTGCCAGTAGTAGAGACAGGTCGGCGGAGACCCAGTACTTC.

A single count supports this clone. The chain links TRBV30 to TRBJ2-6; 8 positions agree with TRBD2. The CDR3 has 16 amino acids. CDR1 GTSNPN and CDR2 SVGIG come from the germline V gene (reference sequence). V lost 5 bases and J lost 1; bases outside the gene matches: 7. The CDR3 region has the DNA TGTGCCTGGTTTCCGGGGGGGGCGTCTGGGGCCAACGTCCTGACTTTC. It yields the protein CAWFPGGASGANVLTF.

The CDR3 nucleotides read TGTGCCTGGAGCAGGGTGGCTCACACTGAAGCTTTCTTT. It is translated as CAWSRVAHTEAFF. The J gene is TRBJ1-1, the V gene TRBV30; TRBD1 might be the D (5 bases). Germline V lookup: CDR1 GTSNPN, CDR2 SVGIG (reference sequence). This CDR3 has 13 amino acids. Deletions cut 3 bases from V and 3 bases from J, with 11 bases between.

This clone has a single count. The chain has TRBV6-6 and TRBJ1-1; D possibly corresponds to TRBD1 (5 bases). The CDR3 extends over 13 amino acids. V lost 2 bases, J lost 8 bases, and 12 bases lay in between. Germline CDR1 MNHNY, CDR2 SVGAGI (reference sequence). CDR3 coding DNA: TGTGCCAGCAGTTACGAGGGCGGGGGGGAAGCTTTCTTT. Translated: CASSYEGGGEAFF.